The clone carrying this T cell receptor (beta chain) turned up a few times. The sample belongs to a study of identical twins. Template switching created a universal primer site, and the cDNA included unique molecular identifiers. TCRdb reprocessed the 5' RACE reads via MiXCR and lists one record per CDR3 protein. The sample consists of about 1.7 million distinct CDR3 sequences, under 35% of them appearing once. This CDR3 has 15 residues. The V gene lost 5 bases and the J gene lost 0 bases, with 11 bases spanning the gap. The rearrangement joins TRBV12-3 or TRBV12-4 to TRBJ2-1; no firm D call. The source of this sequence is a newborn girl in good health. Sequenced input: cord blood. The CDR3 bases are TGTGCCAGCAGTAACCGACGGAGCTCCTACAATGAGCAGTTCTTC. Its translation is CASSNRRSSYNEQFF.